Listed here are 20 T cell receptor beta chains from one sample, sequenced in a study of shared clonotypes between healthy human individuals. Sequencing used immunoSEQ multiplex PCR; TCRdb keeps in-frame clones, though not all of them. The sample shows hundreds of thousands of clones, about 95% of them seen only once. CD45RO negativity and positive selection for CCR7 defined naive CD8 cells, a population that excluded terminally differentiated effector memory CD45RA+ cells. Input material: naive CD8+ T cells sorted from blood. Source of these receptors: a woman aged 30 to 39 in good health.

The gene calls are TRBV2 and TRBJ1-1; 9 bases match TRBD1. V shed 5 bases and J 2 bases; nucleotides not matched to a gene: 3. Germline V gene lookup returns CDR1 SNHLY and CDR2 FYNNEI. The CDR3 is made up of 14 amino acids. CDR3 sequence reads: CASSMDRGNTEAFF. In nucleotides, the CDR3 is TGTGCCAGCAGTATGGACAGGGGAAACACTGAAGCTTTCTTT.

V and J are TRBV27 and TRBJ2-5; TRBD1 might be the D (5 bases). With the DNA end fitting TRBJ2-7 better, the J assignment may be wrong. This CDR3 is built from 14 residues. Germline V lookup: CDR1 MNHEY, CDR2 SMNVEV (reference sequence). CDR3 nucleotides: TGTGCCAGCAGTTTATCGGCCAGGGCATACGAGCAGTACTTC. As protein: CASSLSARAYEQYF.

The chain couples TRBV29-1 to TRBJ2-3; maybe TRBD1 (7 bases). The ends were cut back, 2 bases at V and 5 bases at J, with 20 bases in the middle. Germline V gene sequence: CDR1 SQVTM, CDR2 ANQGSEA. This CDR3 comprises 16 residues. The CDR3 nucleotides are TGCAGCGTTGAAAGTCGCAGGGGGGCTTGGCTAGATACGCAGTATTTT. It is translated as CSVESRRGAWLDTQYF.

The chain is built from TRBV5-8 and TRBJ1-2; 11 bases map to TRBD1. Germline V gene lookup returns CDR1 SGHTS and CDR2 YDEGEE. CDR3 length: 14 amino acids. The V segment lost 3 bases and the J segment 4 bases; nucleotides outside the gene matches: 2. The CDR3 DNA is TGTGCCAGCAGCTGGACAGGGGGCAGCTATGGCTACACCTTC. This translates into CASSWTGGSYGYTF.

This chain joins TRBV29-1 and TRBJ1-2; D might be TRBD1 (5 bases). V was trimmed by 6 bases and J by 4 bases, leaving 21 bases between them. CDR3 length equals 15 residues. Germline CDR1 is SQVTM and CDR2 is ANQGSEA. The CDR3 nucleotides are TGCAGCGTCCGACAGATGGGTGACATCTCCTATGGCTACACCTTC. Protein sequence: CSVRQMGDISYGYTF.

The CDR3 bases are TGTGCCAGCAGCGAAATAGGGACTAGCGGGGGATACGAGCAGTACTTC. It specifies CASSEIGTSGGYEQYF. The V call is TRBV2, the J call TRBJ2-7; 14 bases line up with TRBD2. After removal of 6 bases from V and 4 bases from J, the junction contained 8 bases not matched to a gene. CDR1 and CDR2 from the germline V gene are SNHLY and FYNNEI. The CDR3 spans 16 residues.

This chain links TRBV19 with TRBJ2-7; 11 bases agree with TRBD2. V was clipped by 8 bases and J by 5 bases; unmatched bases: 8. Looked up from germline, CDR1 is LNHDA and CDR2 is SQIVND (reference sequence). This CDR3 spans 14 amino acids. The CDR3 is CASSPLAGGHEQYF. For the CDR3, the DNA is TGTGCCAGTTCCCCGCTAGCGGGAGGTCACGAGCAGTACTTC.

This chain uses TRBV19 with TRBJ2-6; D is unclear. The germline CDR1 and CDR2 sequences are LNHDA and SQIVND (reference sequence). This CDR3 spans 14 amino acids. V lost 7 bases and J 1 base, leaving 8 bases between the germline ends. The CDR3 bases are TGTGCCAGTACCCCGTTTTCTGGGGCCAACGTCCTGACTTTC. As protein: CASTPFSGANVLTF. Using reference TRBV19 and TRBJ2-6 for the parts outside the CDR3, the full variable domain is DGGITQSPKYLFRKEGQNVTLSCEQNLNHDAMYWYRQDPGQGLRLIYYSQIVNDFQKGDIAEGYSVSREKKESFPLTVTSAQKNPTAFYLCASTPFSGANVLTFGAGSRLTVL.

The CDR3 DNA reads TGTGCCAGCAGCATGGGACAGTCCGCCTACGAGCAGTACTTC. Protein sequence: CASSMGQSAYEQYF. The rearrangement joins TRBV14 to TRBJ2-7; 7 bases align to TRBD1. This CDR3 region has 14 residues. Germline-derived CDR1 and CDR2 are SGHDN and FVKESK. The V and J ends lost 5 bases and 2 bases, in that order; junction bases with no gene match: 6.

Written as DNA, the CDR3 is TGTGCCAGCAGCTTAGGTTCAGGGGGTTACGAGCAGTACTTC. It encodes CASSLGSGGYEQYF. The rearrangement uses TRBV13 and TRBJ2-7; 7 nucleotides align to TRBD1. Germline CDR1 is PRHDT and CDR2 is FYEKMQ (reference sequence). The trim removed 0 bases at V and 4 bases at J, leaving 3 bases unmatched. This CDR3 spans 14 amino acids.

This chain joins TRBV15 and TRBJ1-4; a weak D match, TRBD1 (6 bases). CDR1 is LNHNV and CDR2 is YYDKDF in the germline V gene (reference sequence). The CDR3 contains 17 residues. V was clipped by 2 bases and J by 2 bases, with 15 bases between them. CDR3 in amino acids: CATSRSRRGATNEKLFF. As DNA, the CDR3 is TGTGCCACCAGCAGATCACGGAGGGGGGCGACTAATGAAAAACTGTTTTTT.

This sequence joins TRBV5-4 and TRBJ2-5, with D unclear. The J call is uncertain, as TRBJ2-7 better fits the DNA end. Germline V lookup: CDR1 SGHNT, CDR2 YYREEE (reference sequence). The CDR3 contains 15 residues. The CDR3 bases are TGTGCCAGCAGACCCTACGAACTACAACTATACGAGCAGTACTTC. As protein: CASRPYELQLYEQYF.

The V and J genes are TRBV18 and TRBJ2-1; no reliable D call. The germline V and J ends were trimmed by 3 bases and 5 bases, with 14 bases remaining between them. This CDR3 region has 15 residues. Germline loops: CDR1 KGHSH, CDR2 LQKENI. CDR3 DNA sequence: TGTGCCAGCTCACCCTCTAGTGGTTTAAACAATGAGCAGTTCTTC. Protein sequence: CASSPSSGLNNEQFF.

The chain couples TRBV25-1 to TRBJ1-2; D is unresolved. V dropped 3 bases and J dropped 8 bases, with 22 bases sitting between them. The CDR3 has 16 amino acids. The germline V gene has CDR1 MGHDK and CDR2 SYGVNS. The CDR3 DNA is TGTGCCAGCAGTGACTACAAGGACTACCAACATAACGGCTACACCTTC. Amino acids: CASSDYKDYQHNGYTF.

The gene calls are TRBV5-8 and TRBJ2-1; D might be TRBD2 (5 bases). V lost 2 bases and J lost 6, with 18 bases in between. This CDR3 region has 16 residues. The V gene's germline CDR1 is SGHTS and CDR2 YDEGEE. The CDR3: CASSFPLGGLTNEQFF. The CDR3 DNA follows: TGTGCCAGCAGCTTCCCTTTGGGCGGGCTAACCAATGAGCAGTTCTTC.

The chain recombines TRBV7-9 with TRBJ1-2; no definite D call. The CDR3 totals 11 residues. Germline lookup yields CDR1 SEHNR and CDR2 FQNEAQ (reference sequence). V was clipped by 5 bases and J by 13 bases, with 14 bases between them. CDR3 protein: CASSPPGSTTF. In DNA form, the CDR3 reads TGTGCCAGCAGCCCGCCGGGCTCCACCACCTTC.

The DNA of the CDR3 is TGCGCCAGCAGCTTGGATGTGACAGGGGCCAACAATGAGCAGTTCTTC. Residues: CASSLDVTGANNEQFF. The rearrangement joins TRBV5-1 to TRBJ2-1; 8 bases line up with TRBD1. V lost 0 bases to trimming and J lost 5 bases; unmatched junction nucleotides: 7. The CDR3 is 16 amino acids. Per germline, CDR1 SGHRS and CDR2 YFSETQ. The variable domain in full, completed from reference TRBV5-1 and TRBJ2-1, reads KAGVTQTPRYLIKTRGQQVTLSCSPISGHRSVSWYQQTPGQGLQFLFEYFSETQRNKGNFPGRFSGRQFSNSRSEMNVSTLELGDSALYLCASSLDVTGANNEQFFGPGTRLTVL.

This clone was picked up one time. The rearrangement joins TRBV7-6 to TRBJ2-5; D not certain. The CDR3 sequence is 13 residues long. Germline V gene lookup returns CDR1 SGHVS and CDR2 FNYEAQ. The V end lost 6 bases, the J end lost 5 bases, and 13 bases lay between the germline ends. CDR3 sequence (DNA): TGTGCCAGCAGACCCCGGGCGGCGGAGACCCAGTACTTC. It translates to CASRPRAAETQYF.

This clone appeared a single time. This chain joins TRBV7-8 and TRBJ2-7; D possibly uses TRBD1 or TRBD2 (5 bases each). The V gene lost 5 bases and the J gene lost 3 bases, with 17 bases spanning the gap. CDR3 length: 15 amino acids. Germline CDR1 SGHVS, CDR2 FQNEAQ. CDR3 nucleotides: TGTGCCAGCAGCCCTTCGAGCAGGGCGGGCTACGAGCAGTACTTC. Its translation is CASSPSSRAGYEQYF.

For this clone: The sample carries other DNA sequences with the same CDR3. V gene TRBV7-9 combines with J gene TRBJ2-2; D gene ambiguous. V lost 5 bases and J 0 bases, leaving 4 bases between the germline ends. The CDR3 covers 13 residues. Germline V lookup: CDR1 SEHNR, CDR2 FQNEAQ (reference sequence). Here the CDR3 reads CASSLSNTGELFF. The DNA for the CDR3 is TGTGCCAGCAGCCTTTCGAACACCGGGGAGCTGTTTTTT. The full variable domain, with the rest looked up from reference TRBV7-9 and TRBJ2-2, is DTGVSQNPRHKITKRGQNVTFRCDPISEHNRLYWYRQTLGQGPEFLTYFQNEAQLEKSRLLSDRFSAERPKGSFSTLEIQRTEQGDSAMYLCASSLSNTGELFFGEGSRLTVL.